Each of the 6 T cell receptor beta chains below was sequenced from the same sample in a study of blood T cell repertoires in COVID-19. Sequenced by immunoSEQ multiplex PCR; TCRdb stores in-frame clones only, minus some. The sample lists some 300,000 clones, roughly nine tenths occurring once. Sequenced material: PBMCs or T cells enriched from blood (not recorded which). The receptors here all came from a woman in her twenties or thirties who had recovered from COVID-19.

This clone was found a few times. J is TRBJ1-5 and V is TRBV18, with TRBD1 matching 10 bases. J was trimmed by 2 bases and V by 6 bases; bases with no gene match: 4. The CDR3 contains 15 residues. Germline V gene data show CDR1 as KGHSH and CDR2 as LQKENI. This CDR3 is CASSLGQGGNQPQHF. DNA for the CDR3: TGTGCCAGCTCCCTTGGACAGGGGGGCAATCAGCCCCAGCATTTT.

Worth noting for this clone: At the DNA level, this CDR3 is encoded by other sequences in the same sample as well. The CDR3 reads CSASTRDSPTDTQYF. The DNA for the CDR3 is TGCAGTGCTAGTACCCGGGACAGCCCCACAGATACGCAGTATTTT. This sequence joins TRBV20-1 and TRBJ2-3, with 7 bases matching TRBD1. This CDR3 comprises 15 residues. The ends lost 3 bases at V and 2 bases at J; junction bases unmatched: 8. CDR1 and CDR2 from the germline V gene are DFQATT and SNEGSKA (reference sequence).

This clone showed up just a few times. The V gene is TRBV7-9, the J gene TRBJ2-7; 15 bases line up with TRBD2. This CDR3 has 16 amino acids. Germline CDR1 reads SEHNR; CDR2 reads FQNEAQ (reference sequence). V shed 5 bases, J shed 4 bases, and the junction held 6 bases outside the gene matches. The CDR3 is CASSDAGTSGRYEQYF. CDR3 DNA sequence: TGTGCCAGCAGCGACGCCGGGACTAGCGGGAGGTACGAGCAGTACTTC.

The genes are TRBV6-5 and TRBJ2-5; 8 nucleotides agree with TRBD2. This CDR3 has 14 amino acids. Unmatched junction bases numbered 1, after V lost 0 bases and J lost 4 bases. Per the germline V gene, CDR1 is MNHEY and CDR2 is SVGAGI. This CDR3 is CASSYSAGAETQYF. For the CDR3, the DNA is TGTGCCAGCAGTTACTCAGCGGGAGCAGAGACCCAGTACTTC.

This clone has only one observation. The chain employs TRBV7-2 and TRBJ2-7; TRBD2 is a possible D gene (6 bases). Germline assignment: CDR1 SGHTA and CDR2 FQGNSA. V gave up 0 bases and J gave up 6 bases, with 12 bases separating them. This CDR3 spans 14 amino acids. For the CDR3, the DNA is TGTGCCAGCAGCTTAGCGGGAGGTTTTGGCGAGCAGTACTTC. Its translation is CASSLAGGFGEQYF.

The gene calls are TRBV5-1 and TRBJ1-1, with 10 positions matching TRBD1. The ends lost 4 bases at V and 5 bases at J; junction bases unmatched: 11. CDR3 length equals 16 residues. The germline V gene has CDR1 SGHRS and CDR2 YFSETQ. The CDR3 loop is CASSEGQGLLWTEAFF. The CDR3 DNA reads as TGCGCCAGCAGCGAGGGACAGGGGCTTTTGTGGACTGAAGCTTTCTTT.